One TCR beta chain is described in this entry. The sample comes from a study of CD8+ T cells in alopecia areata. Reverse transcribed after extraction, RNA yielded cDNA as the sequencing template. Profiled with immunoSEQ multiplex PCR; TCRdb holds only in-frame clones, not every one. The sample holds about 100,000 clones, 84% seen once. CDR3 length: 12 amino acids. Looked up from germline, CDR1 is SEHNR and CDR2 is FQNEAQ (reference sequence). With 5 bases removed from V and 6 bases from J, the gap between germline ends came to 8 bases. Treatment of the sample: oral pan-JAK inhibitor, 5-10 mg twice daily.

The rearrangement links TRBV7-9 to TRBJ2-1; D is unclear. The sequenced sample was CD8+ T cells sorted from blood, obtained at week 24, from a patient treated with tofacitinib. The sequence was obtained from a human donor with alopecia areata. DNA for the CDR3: TGTGCCAGCAGCCAGGTGGGCAATGAGCAGTTCTTC. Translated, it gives CASSQVGNEQFF.